This TCR beta chain is from a study of graft-versus-host responses after intestinal transplantation. About the study: Recipients received multivisceral, liver-intestinal, or isolated intestinal transplants. Every transplant recipient was induced with anti-thymocyte globulin, then maintained on tacrolimus and steroids for around 3 years.

Study-wide results and limits: Allografts from individuals with graft-donor T cell macrochimerism displayed high graft-versus-host to host-versus-graft clonal ratios.

Trimming took off 8 bases at V and 4 bases at J, with 16 bases between the two ends. Germline CDR1 and CDR2: SNHLY and FYNNEI. The CDR3 loop spans 14 amino acids. The method was immunoSEQ multiplex PCR; TCRdb's version includes in-frame clones alone and lacks a portion of them. The sample lists approximately 50,000 clones, roughly 89% seen once, with around 1.5% in the top ten. About this clone itself: Its antigen is currently unknown.

This clonotype was obtained from a human patient who received an intestinal transplant, so some T cells may come from the graft donor. V gene TRBV2 combines with J gene TRBJ2-3; TRBD2 might be the D (6 bases). The material sequenced was PBMCs, taken 26 days after transplant. CDR3: CASVRRGTSDTQYF. The CDR3 region has the DNA TGTGCCAGCGTCCGCCGAGGGACTTCAGATACGCAGTATTTT.